This TCR beta chain was identified in a study of blood T cells in healthy people across ages (dated by TCRdb to 2013 to 2016). General notes on the study: In model experiments, template switching captured about one uniquely barcoded TCR beta cDNA molecule for every two T cells. To track age-related changes in TCR beta repertoire diversity, the study relied on deep sequencing normalized with unique cDNA molecular identifiers. The donors were split into four age groups: young (average roughly 15 years), middle-aged (around 40), aged (approximately 60) and long-lived (approximately 89). To avoid experimental bias, donors of different ages were distributed randomly across sequencing lanes. Using the same blood draw, the study looked at two additional independent replicas of 1 million unique cDNA reads for two donors, one aged 18 to 30 and the other aged 80 or older.

From the cysteine through the phenylalanine, the CDR3 covers 14 amino acids. Only the CDR3 portion is preserved as DNA: 42 bases, with reading frame beginning at the first base. Trimmed from V: 6 bases; trimmed from J: 7 bases; junction bases lacking a gene match: 9. Library preparation used 5' RACE. The listed sequencing device is Illumina HiSeq 2500. A second roughly 6 to 11 cycle PCR used a sample-barcoded 5' primer and a J-beta primer mix. Each TCR beta cDNA molecule received a unique molecular identifier from a template-switch 5' adaptor carrying 12 random nucleotides. Each sample yielded at least 2.5 million CDR3-containing paired-end reads. First-strand cDNA synthesis was performed from all RNA using the Mint cDNA synthesis kit, with priming by a TRBC-specific oligonucleotide. Following uracil-DNA glycosylase treatment, all cDNA underwent a first 18-cycle PCR with the universal primers M1SS and BC2_uni_R. Concerning the study's data processing: For normalization, 1 million high-quality reads were randomly selected from each sample, with every read carrying a distinct molecular identifier. Reads sharing molecular identifiers were discarded rather than binned into consensus sequences. MiTCR, run with a Q25 quality threshold and the strictest error-elimination algorithm, handled CDR3 identification, clonotype clustering and error correction. A nonparametric unseen species model with Euler transformation was used to estimate a lower bound on total TCR beta diversity. Starting from the raw public reads, TCRdb applied fastp trimming at Q25, assembled clones with MiXCR and retained in-frame beta chains. Every entry covers one CDR3 protein and lists the most common genes and DNA from its rows. The authors' filters were not applied to this entry. This sample has about 670,000 distinct CDR3 sequences in its table, and 45% to 60% of those were observed once. About 13% of the sample is taken by the ten largest.

The paper's findings and limits, for the study overall: Total diversity estimates from one million sequenced T cells were considered lower bounds and underestimates. The long-lived group showed more naive CD4+ T cells, fewer expanded clones and increased TCR diversity than the aged group, suggesting age selection. Conclusive comparison of naive and antigen-experienced compartments was prevented by the profiling of bulk unsorted PBMCs. As age increased, observed TCR beta diversity per million T cells dropped in a roughly linear way, and a significant reduction was already evident by age around 41. Observed TCR beta diversity correlated strongly with the percentage of naive T cells measured by flow cytometry. Donor CMV infection status was unknown, potentially confounding age-related changes in expanded clonotypes.

The donors were some 36 Caucasian individuals from Russia, aged roughly 6 to 100 years, who were systemically healthy. Each donor gave around 9.8 milliliters of peripheral blood, collected into EDTA-treated Vacutainer tubes. Ficoll-Paque density-gradient centrifugation was used to isolate PBMCs, with at least 7 million per sample. Total RNA, at least 5 micrograms per sample, was extracted from PBMCs with Trizol reagent. For every donor, flow cytometry on a PBMC aliquot measured the percentage of naive CD45RAhigh/CD27high T cells. This clonotype was counted only a few times. What this receptor recognizes is not known. Just one base apart from a much larger clone, this may be a read error.

The chain joins TRBV12-3 or TRBV12-4 to TRBJ2-7; the central 10 bases match TRBD2. The sequence was collected from an elderly woman in good health. The sequenced sample consisted of blood. The DNA is as follows: TGTGCCAGCAGGGGACTAGCGATCAACAATGAGCAGTACTTC. Its product reads: CASRGLAINNEQYF.